The 22 T cell receptor beta chains below come from one sample, sequenced in a study of CD8 T cells in Susac syndrome. With random hexamers, 0.5 to 1 ug RNA was reverse transcribed. MiXCR, run by TCRdb on the immunoSEQ multiplex PCR reads, gives a single entry per CDR3 protein. The repertoire holds roughly 200,000 distinct CDR3 sequences, with approximately 96% as singletons. The sample consisted of CD4+ T cells from PBMCs. Source of these receptors: a human donor with multiple sclerosis.

This chain connects TRBV29-1 to TRBJ1-1; tentative D call: TRBD1 (6 bases). The germline V gene has CDR1 SQVTM and CDR2 ANQGSEA. The CDR3 runs to 17 residues. V lost 7 bases and J lost 0, with 24 bases in between. In DNA, the CDR3 is TGCAGCGCCCTTTACACTCGTCCCGGGACACTGAACACTGAAGCTTTCTTT. This codes for CSALYTRPGTLNTEAFF.

This rearrangement joins TRBV4-2 to TRBJ2-1; perhaps D is TRBD1 or TRBD2 (6 bases each). CDR3 length: 15 residues. Per the germline V gene, CDR1 is LGHNA and CDR2 is YNFKEQ. V lost 1 base to trimming and J lost 4 bases, with 11 bases between them. The CDR3 region has the DNA TGTGCCAGCAGCCAAGTTAGCGGACAGTACAATGAGCAGTTCTTC. Its translation is CASSQVSGQYNEQFF.

The V and J genes are TRBV6-5 and TRBJ1-2, with 7 bases identical to TRBD1. Germline assignment: CDR1 MNHEY and CDR2 SVGAGI. The V segment lost 4 bases and the J segment 7 bases; nucleotides outside the gene matches: 12. The CDR3 is made up of 15 amino acids. The CDR3, as DNA: TGTGCCAGCAGTTTTACAGGGGTCCAAGCGAGTGGCTACACCTTC. This sequence encodes CASSFTGVQASGYTF.

The V call is TRBV28, the J call TRBJ2-1; either TRBD1 or TRBD2 may fit D (5 bases each). Trimming removed 3 bases at V and 7 bases at J, with 16 bases between. This CDR3 has 15 amino acids. Germline V gene data show CDR1 as MDHEN and CDR2 as SYDVKM. The DNA for the CDR3 is TGTGCCAGCAGTTTCCCGGAGCAGGGACGGAATGAGCAGTTCTTC. It codes for CASSFPEQGRNEQFF.

V and J are TRBV9 and TRBJ2-7; possible D gene TRBD1, 5 bases. Trimming removed 7 bases at V and 4 bases at J, with 15 bases between. The germline gives CDR1 SGDLS, CDR2 YYNGEE. The CDR3 is 13 residues long. DNA of the CDR3: TGTGCCAGCTCGTCCAGGGCCGATTACGAGCAGTACTTC. This gives the protein CASSSRADYEQYF.

This rearrangement joins TRBV4-1 to TRBJ1-2, with no clear D. Trimming cost V 2 bases and J 0 bases, with 16 bases left between them. Germline V gene sequence: CDR1 MGHRA, CDR2 YSYEKL. The CDR3 runs 17 residues. The CDR3 sequence: CASSQLDMGFSNYGYTF. CDR3 coding DNA: TGCGCCAGCAGCCAACTAGATATGGGTTTCTCTAACTATGGCTACACCTTC.

V is TRBV29-1 and J is TRBJ1-1; 9 bases fit TRBD1. Trimming took 6 bases from V and 10 from J; bases not matched to a gene: 12. Germline V gives CDR1 SQVTM, CDR2 ANQGSEA. CDR3 length: 13 amino acids. CDR3 DNA sequence: TGCAGCGTCTTGAGTAGGACAGGGGCCTCAGCTTTCTTT. As protein: CSVLSRTGASAFF.

The chain is built from TRBV20-1 and TRBJ2-3; 7 bases line up with TRBD2. The germline V gene has CDR1 DFQATT and CDR2 SNEGSKA (reference sequence). The CDR3 sequence is 15 residues long. The V segment lost 3 bases and the J segment 3 bases; nucleotides outside the gene matches: 9. The CDR3 coding sequence is TGCAGTGCTAGGAGCGAAGCGGGGAGGACAGATACGCAGTATTTT. Translating it yields CSARSEAGRTDTQYF.

The CDR3 nucleotides are TGTGCCAGCAGCGTGGGGGATACTACCTACAATGAGCAGTTCTTC. Translated, it gives CASSVGDTTYNEQFF. The rearrangement joins TRBV9 to TRBJ2-1, with D perhaps given as TRBD1 or TRBD2 (5 bases each). CDR3 length: 15 amino acids. Germline values: CDR1 SGDLS, CDR2 YYNGEE. V gave up 2 bases and J gave up 2 bases, with 11 bases separating them.

CDR3 DNA sequence: TGTGCCAGCAGCTCCGAGATAAACACCGGGGAGCTGTTTTTT. Residues: CASSSEINTGELFF. The J gene is TRBJ2-2, the V gene TRBV5-4; D unclear. Germline-derived CDR1 and CDR2 are SGHNT and YYREEE (reference sequence). There are 14 residues in the CDR3. V lost 3 bases, J lost 2 bases, and 8 bases lay in between.

This chain uses TRBV5-1 with TRBJ2-1, with 8 positions matching TRBD2. This CDR3 has 15 amino acids. With 0 bases clipped from V and 6 bases from J, the junction kept 5 bases outside the gene matches. The germline CDR1 and CDR2 sequences are SGHRS and YFSETQ. CDR3 sequence (DNA): TGCGCCAGCAGCTTGGAGGCTAGCGGGTTCAATGAGCAGTTCTTC. This sequence encodes CASSLEASGFNEQFF. Based on the CDR3 plus reference TRBV5-1 and TRBJ2-1, the full variable domain is KAGVTQTPRYLIKTRGQQVTLSCSPISGHRSVSWYQQTPGQGLQFLFEYFSETQRNKGNFPGRFSGRQFSNSRSEMNVSTLELGDSALYLCASSLEASGFNEQFFGPGTRLTVL.

This chain uses TRBV18 with TRBJ1-5; D unclear. V lost 6 bases and J lost 0, with 9 bases in between. CDR3 length: 14 residues. The V gene's germline CDR1 is KGHSH and CDR2 LQKENI. The DNA of the CDR3 is TGTGCCAGCTCCCCGAGCCTTAGCAATCAGCCCCAGCATTTT. It specifies CASSPSLSNQPQHF.

The chain has TRBV27 and TRBJ2-2, with 8 bases that match TRBD1. V lost 5 bases, J lost 3 bases, and 8 bases stayed unmatched. Germline CDR1 and CDR2: MNHEY and SMNVEV (reference sequence). The CDR3 contains 16 residues. CDR3 in DNA: TGTGCCAGCAGTAGGCAGGGGGCAGCGGACACCGGGGAGCTGTTTTTT. Protein: CASSRQGAADTGELFF.

The V gene is TRBV3-1, the J gene TRBJ2-7; D gene ambiguous. CDR1 and CDR2 (germline): LGHDT, YNNKEL (reference sequence). V lost 11 bases to trimming and J lost 2 bases, with 19 bases between them. The CDR3 loop spans 14 amino acids. CDR3 protein: CAGSFHRGAYEQYF. The CDR3 DNA sequence: TGTGCCGGATCCTTTCATCGCGGCGCCTACGAGCAGTACTTC.

The chain uses TRBV30 and TRBJ2-5; TRBD2 matches 9 bases. Germline trimming cut 3 bases from V and 1 base from J; bases unmatched to any gene: 6. In germline, CDR1 is GTSNPN, CDR2 SVGIG (reference sequence). The CDR3 length is 15 residues. As DNA, the CDR3 is TGTGCCTGGAGCTATAGCGGGGGTATCCAAGAGACCCAGTACTTC. It yields the protein CAWSYSGGIQETQYF.

This chain joins TRBV15 and TRBJ2-5, with D unresolved. The V end was cut by 1 base, the J end by 3 bases, with 6 bases between. Germline CDR1 reads LNHNV; CDR2 reads YYDKDF (reference sequence). The CDR3 has 13 residues. CDR3 DNA sequence: TGTGCCACCAGCAGAGGACGTAAAGAGACCCAGTACTTC. Residues: CATSRGRKETQYF.

This clonotype was observed a single time. The chain employs TRBV6-5 and TRBJ2-7, with 9 nucleotides matching TRBD1. The germline V gene encodes CDR1 MNHEY and CDR2 SVGAGI. This CDR3 comprises 15 residues. The V segment lost 2 bases and the J segment 5 bases; nucleotides outside the gene matches: 7. CDR3 bases: TGTGCCAGCAGTTACACCGGGACAGGGATGCACGAGCAGTACTTC. Amino acids: CASSYTGTGMHEQYF.

The gene calls are TRBV30 and TRBJ2-1; no firm D call. Germline lookup yields CDR1 GTSNPN and CDR2 SVGIG (reference sequence). Trimming removed 3 bases at V and 3 bases at J, with 15 bases between. This CDR3 is 15 amino acids long. CDR3 nucleotides: TGTGCCTGGAGCCGGCCTGACGCCGTCTACAATGAGCAGTTCTTC. It is translated as CAWSRPDAVYNEQFF.

J is TRBJ1-5 and V is TRBV3-1, with D possibly matching TRBD1 (5 bases). V was clipped by 0 bases and J by 7 bases, with 22 bases between them. The CDR3 is 18 residues long. CDR1 is LGHDT, CDR2 YNNKEL, per germline (reference sequence). The CDR3 region is CASSQEIVPMGEGQPQHF. Written as DNA, the CDR3 is TGTGCCAGCAGCCAAGAGATCGTCCCAATGGGGGAGGGACAGCCCCAGCATTTT.

The V gene is TRBV7-2, the J gene TRBJ2-3; no clear D. The ends were cut back, 1 base at V and 5 bases at J, with 4 bases in the middle. CDR1 SGHTA and CDR2 FQGNSA come from the germline V gene. This CDR3 comprises 12 residues. CDR3 region: CASSLVRDTQYF. DNA for the CDR3: TGTGCCAGCAGCTTAGTTAGAGATACGCAGTATTTT.

The gene calls are TRBV20-1 and TRBJ2-1; 9 bases are shared with TRBD1. V trimming: 2 bases; J trimming: 5 bases; junction bases outside the gene matches: 13. The CDR3 is made up of 17 amino acids. Per germline, CDR1 DFQATT and CDR2 SNEGSKA (reference sequence). Written as DNA, the CDR3 is TGCAGTGCTAGAAGGGACAGGGCAAGCTGGATAAACAATGAGCAGTTCTTC. Protein: CSARRDRASWINNEQFF.

The chain is built from TRBV25-1 and TRBJ1-1; 9 nucleotides line up with TRBD1. The trim removed 3 bases at V and 3 bases at J, leaving 11 bases unmatched. Germline loops: CDR1 MGHDK, CDR2 SYGVNS. The CDR3 sequence is 17 residues long. In nucleotides, the CDR3 is TGTGCCAGCAGTGATAAAAAACAGGGGGCCCGCTACACTGAAGCTTTCTTT. Its protein product is CASSDKKQGARYTEAFF.